This T cell receptor (beta chain) was observed in a study of blood T cell repertoires in COVID-19. About the research overall: COVID-19 samples collected from the United States, Italy and Spain covered acute and convalescent phases.

About this clone: The sample holds other DNA sequences that translate to the same CDR3.

TCRdb's table, derived via immunoSEQ multiplex PCR, lists solely in-frame clones and lacks some. This table holds 25,000 to 35,000 clones, about 85% found once. CDR3 length: 13 amino acids. Germline CDR1 is KGHSH and CDR2 is LQKENI. Trimming pared 2 bases from V and 3 bases from J, leaving 7 bases between. The sample comprised peripheral blood. The clonotype was recovered from a woman aged 55-69 years with acute or convalescent COVID-19. The chain employs TRBV18 and TRBJ2-5, with D possibly TRBD1 on 6 matching bases. Written as DNA, the CDR3 is TGTGCCAGCTCACCAGGACAGAAAGAGACCCAGTACTTC. Translation: CASSPGQKETQYF.